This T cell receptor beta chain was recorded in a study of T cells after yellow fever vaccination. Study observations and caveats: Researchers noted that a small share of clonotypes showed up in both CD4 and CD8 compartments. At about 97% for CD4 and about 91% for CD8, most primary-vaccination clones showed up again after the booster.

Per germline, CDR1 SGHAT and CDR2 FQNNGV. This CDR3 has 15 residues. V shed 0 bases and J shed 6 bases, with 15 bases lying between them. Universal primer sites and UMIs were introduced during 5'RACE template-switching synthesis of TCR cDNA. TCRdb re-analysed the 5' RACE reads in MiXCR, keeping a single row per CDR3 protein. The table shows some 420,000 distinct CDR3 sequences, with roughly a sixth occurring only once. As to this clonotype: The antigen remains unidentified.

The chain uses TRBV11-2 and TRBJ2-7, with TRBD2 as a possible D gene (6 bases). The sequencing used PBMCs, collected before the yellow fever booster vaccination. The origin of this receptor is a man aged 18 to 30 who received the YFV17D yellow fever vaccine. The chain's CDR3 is CASSLDPGGASEQYV. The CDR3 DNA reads TGTGCCAGCAGCTTAGATCCTGGCGGGGCCTCCGAGCAGTACGTC.